A selection of T cell receptor beta chains follows, all from one sample in a study of T cell repertoires in cytomegalovirus infection. MiXCR, run by TCRdb on the reads, gives a single entry per CDR3 protein. The profile covers approximately 130,000 distinct CDR3 sequences, with roughly 9% appearing a single time and roughly a tenth taken by the ten largest. The sequencing input was PBMCs. Source of these receptors: a human donor in good health (CMV status not recorded). Some clones in this sample may be carry-over from other donors' samples. Both conserved end residues are trimmed from each CDR3.

J: TRBJ1-1; V: TRBV2; CDR3: ASSERTVTEAF
J: TRBJ1-2; V: TRBV15; CDR3: ATSRDRSPYGYT
J: TRBJ2-5; V: TRBV7-2; CDR3: ASSLVVAGGTNQETQY
J: TRBJ2-3; V: TRBV7-2; CDR3: ASSLIPLAGPSTDTQY
J: TRBJ1-2; V: TRBV6-4; CDR3: ASSDSAGGYT
J: TRBJ2-3; V: TRBV7-6; CDR3: ASSLGWREITDTQY
J: TRBJ2-2; V: TRBV28; CDR3: ASSLVSWGKSNTGELF
J: TRBJ2-7; V: TRBV5-1; CDR3: ASSSGLAGPSSYEQY
J: TRBJ2-1; V: TRBV9; CDR3: ASSPRSGSGYNEQF
J: TRBJ1-1; V: TRBV6-2/TRBV6-3; CDR3: ASSYSAVQLEAF
J: TRBJ1-1; V: TRBV11-2; CDR3: ASSLFGNLEAF
J: TRBJ1-1; V: TRBV28; CDR3: ASSFSDRTAF
J: TRBJ1-1; V: TRBV2; CDR3: ASRRPTGHTEAF
J: TRBJ1-2; V: TRBV4-1; CDR3: ASSLGPSDNYGYT
J: TRBJ1-2; V: TRBV20-1; CDR3: SADSDNSNYGYT
J: TRBJ2-3; V: TRBV7-2; CDR3: ASSLVSTGGTDTQY
J: TRBJ1-2; V: TRBV5-4; CDR3: ASSLGDIYGYT